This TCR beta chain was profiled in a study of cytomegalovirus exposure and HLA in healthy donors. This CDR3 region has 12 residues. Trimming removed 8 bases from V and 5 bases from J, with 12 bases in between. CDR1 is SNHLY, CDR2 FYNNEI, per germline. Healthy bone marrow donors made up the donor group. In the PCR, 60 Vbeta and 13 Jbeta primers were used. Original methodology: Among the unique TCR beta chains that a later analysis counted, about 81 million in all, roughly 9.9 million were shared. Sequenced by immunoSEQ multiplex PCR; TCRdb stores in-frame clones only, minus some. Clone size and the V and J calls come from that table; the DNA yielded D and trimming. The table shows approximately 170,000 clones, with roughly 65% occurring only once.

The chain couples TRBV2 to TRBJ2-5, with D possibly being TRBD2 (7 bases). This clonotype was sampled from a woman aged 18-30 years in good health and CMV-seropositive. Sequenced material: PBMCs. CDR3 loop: CASGGAGETQYF. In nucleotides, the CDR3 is TGTGCCAGCGGGGGGGCGGGGGAGACCCAGTACTTC.